These T cell receptor beta chains were read from a single sample in a study of naive and memory T cell subsets. TCRdb reanalysed the UMI-ligation and nested PCR reads using MiXCR and keeps one entry per CDR3 protein. Of under 150,000 distinct CDR3 sequences in the sample, about 18% were seen once. The sample taken for sequencing was naive CD4+ T cells from blood. The receptors derive from a human donor in good health. CDR3s include the opening cysteine and the closing phenylalanine or tryptophan. A D gene is named only where the DNA matches it firmly. Rows may omit the clone size; those that give it use once, few, many or a size class.

J gene: TRBJ2-7
V gene: TRBV20-1
D gene: .
clone size: few
CDR3 protein: CSARGFGEQYF
CDR3 DNA: TGCAGTGCCAGGGGTTTTGGCGAGCAGTACTTC

J gene: TRBJ2-7
V gene: TRBV11-2
D gene: .
clone size: few
CDR3 protein: CASSLDFARGAYEQYF
CDR3 DNA: TGTGCCAGCAGCTTAGATTTCGCACGAGGGGCGTACGAGCAGTACTTC

J gene: TRBJ2-7
V gene: TRBV7-2
D gene: .
clone size: few
CDR3 protein: CASSFLTGTVGTYEQYF
CDR3 DNA: TGTGCCAGCAGCTTTTTGACCGGGACTGTAGGTACCTACGAGCAGTACTTC

J gene: TRBJ1-2
V gene: TRBV5-1
D gene: .
clone size: .
CDR3 protein: CASSPMDGHYGYTF
CDR3 DNA: TGCGCCAGCAGCCCCATGGACGGCCACTATGGCTACACCTTC

J gene: TRBJ1-2
V gene: TRBV28
D gene: .
clone size: few
CDR3 protein: CASRPGFVYGYTF
CDR3 DNA: TGTGCCAGCAGACCAGGGTTCGTCTATGGCTACACCTTC

J gene: TRBJ2-7
V gene: TRBV6-2/TRBV6-3
D gene: TRBD2
clone size: .
CDR3 protein: CASSYLGGLAGQDEQYF
CDR3 DNA: TGTGCCAGCAGTTACTTGGGCGGACTAGCGGGTCAGGACGAGCAGTACTTC

J gene: TRBJ1-1
V gene: TRBV5-5
D gene: .
clone size: few
CDR3 protein: CASSLLTGRNTEAFF
CDR3 DNA: TGTGCCAGCAGCTTGCTCACAGGGAGGAACACTGAAGCTTTCTTT

J gene: TRBJ1-2
V gene: TRBV6-2/TRBV6-3
D gene: .
clone size: few
CDR3 protein: CASSSARPDASGYTF
CDR3 DNA: TGTGCCAGCAGCTCCGCCCGCCCGGATGCTAGTGGCTACACCTTC

J gene: TRBJ2-1
V gene: TRBV20-1
D gene: TRBD1
clone size: .
CDR3 protein: CSAHEPGTGGNEQFF
CDR3 DNA: TGCAGTGCTCACGAACCCGGGACAGGGGGCAATGAGCAGTTCTTC

J gene: TRBJ2-3
V gene: TRBV10-3
D gene: TRBD2
clone size: .
CDR3 protein: CAIRAGLAGNNNYTDTQYF
CDR3 DNA: TGTGCCATCAGGGCTGGACTAGCGGGGAACAACAACTACACAGATACGCAGTATTTT

J gene: TRBJ2-1
V gene: TRBV18
D gene: .
clone size: .
CDR3 protein: CASSPGTAMGLEQFF
CDR3 DNA: TGTGCCAGCTCACCAGGGACCGCGATGGGATTGGAGCAGTTCTTC

J gene: TRBJ2-7
V gene: TRBV12-3/TRBV12-4
D gene: .
clone size: few
CDR3 protein: CASSFTSGGSYEQYF
CDR3 DNA: TGTGCCAGCAGTTTCACGTCGGGCGGATCCTACGAGCAGTACTTC

J gene: TRBJ1-6
V gene: TRBV18
D gene: .
clone size: .
CDR3 protein: CASSPPESNSPLHF
CDR3 DNA: TGTGCCAGCTCACCACCAGAGTCGAATTCACCCCTCCACTTT

J gene: TRBJ2-5
V gene: TRBV7-2
D gene: TRBD2
clone size: few
CDR3 protein: CASGGLAGGGETQYF
CDR3 DNA: TGTGCCAGCGGAGGACTAGCGGGAGGGGGGGAGACCCAGTACTTC

J gene: TRBJ2-3
V gene: TRBV10-2
D gene: TRBD2
clone size: few
CDR3 protein: CASSERLAGATDTQYF
CDR3 DNA: TGCGCCAGCAGTGAACGGCTAGCGGGAGCCACAGATACGCAGTATTTT

J gene: TRBJ2-7
V gene: TRBV27
D gene: TRBD1
clone size: .
CDR3 protein: CASSLRTGHGYEQYF
CDR3 DNA: TGTGCCAGCAGTCTACGGACAGGGCACGGCTACGAGCAGTACTTC

J gene: TRBJ1-1
V gene: TRBV3-1
D gene: .
clone size: once
CDR3 protein: CASSQLAEAFF
CDR3 DNA: TGTGCCAGCAGCCAATTGGCTGAAGCTTTCTTT

J gene: TRBJ1-6
V gene: TRBV3-1
D gene: TRBD1
clone size: .
CDR3 protein: CASSQDPKGTASF
CDR3 DNA: TGTGCCAGCAGCCAAGATCCGAAAGGGACAGCGTCTTTT

J gene: TRBJ2-3
V gene: TRBV29-1
D gene: .
clone size: few
CDR3 protein: CSVDPGSTDTQYF
CDR3 DNA: TGCAGCGTTGATCCGGGTAGCACAGATACGCAGTATTTT

J gene: TRBJ2-7
V gene: TRBV7-9
D gene: TRBD1
clone size: few
CDR3 protein: CASSLVEGQPYEQYF
CDR3 DNA: TGTGCCAGCAGCTTAGTAGAGGGACAGCCCTACGAGCAGTACTTC

J gene: TRBJ2-3
V gene: TRBV19
D gene: TRBD2
clone size: .
CDR3 protein: CASRGGSAPTDTQYF
CDR3 DNA: TGTGCCAGTAGGGGCGGGAGCGCTCCTACAGATACGCAGTATTTT

J gene: TRBJ1-5
V gene: TRBV20-1
D gene: .
clone size: few
CDR3 protein: CSARKEPGEEPQHF
CDR3 DNA: TGCAGTGCTAGAAAGGAGCCGGGAGAAGAGCCCCAGCATTTT

J gene: TRBJ2-5
V gene: TRBV12-5
D gene: TRBD1
clone size: .
CDR3 protein: CASGTGVSQETQYF
CDR3 DNA: TGTGCTAGTGGTACAGGGGTTTCACAAGAGACCCAGTACTTC

J gene: TRBJ2-6
V gene: TRBV6-2/TRBV6-3
D gene: .
clone size: few
CDR3 protein: CASGSPGANVLTF
CDR3 DNA: TGTGCCAGCGGGTCCCCTGGGGCCAACGTCCTGACTTTC

J gene: TRBJ2-1
V gene: TRBV13
D gene: TRBD2
clone size: many
CDR3 protein: CASSPPSGSYNEQFF
CDR3 DNA: TGTGCCAGCAGCCCCCCTAGCGGTTCCTACAATGAGCAGTTCTTC

J gene: TRBJ1-1
V gene: TRBV30
D gene: .
clone size: few
CDR3 protein: CAWSVDRLNTEAFF
CDR3 DNA: TGTGCCTGGAGTGTCGACCGATTGAACACTGAAGCTTTCTTT

J gene: TRBJ2-3
V gene: TRBV20-1
D gene: .
clone size: few
CDR3 protein: CSASLIDTQYF
CDR3 DNA: TGCAGTGCTTCCTTGATAGATACGCAGTATTTT

J gene: TRBJ1-3
V gene: TRBV7-9
D gene: .
clone size: .
CDR3 protein: CASSLGQTGNTIYF
CDR3 DNA: TGTGCCAGCAGCCTAGGACAGACTGGAAACACCATATATTTT

J gene: TRBJ1-5
V gene: TRBV12-3/TRBV12-4
D gene: .
clone size: few
CDR3 protein: CASSLSVVSQHF
CDR3 DNA: TGTGCCAGCAGTCTATCGGTGGTTTCCCAGCATTTT